This is a list of T cell receptor beta chains from one sample in a study of blood T cell repertoires in COVID-19. Libraries were prepared by immunoSEQ multiplex PCR; TCRdb keeps only in-frame clonotypes and omits some of them. The data contain about 200,000 clones, 82% of them singletons. The source material was PBMCs or T cells enriched from blood (not recorded which). Receptors were obtained from a woman aged 60-70 years with acute COVID-19. The CDR3 runs from the conserved cysteine through the conserved F or W. D genes are given only for firm matches. Not every row has a clone size; where given, it reads once, few, many or a size class.

>TRBV5-1|TRBJ2-3|.|.
TGCGCCAGCAGCTCTGGACTATTCAGAACTCAGGATACGCAGTATTTT
CASSSGLFRTQDTQYF
>TRBV6-1|TRBJ1-5|.|.
TGTGCCAGCAGTGAAAGAGGGTGGGGGGATAGCAATCAGCCCCAGCATTTT
CASSERGWGDSNQPQHF
>TRBV7-8|TRBJ2-7|TRBD2|.
TGTGCCAGCCAATTGGGGGAGGGGACGATCTACGAGCAGTACTTC
CASQLGEGTIYEQYF
>TRBV3-1/TRBV3-2|TRBJ1-2|.|.
TGTGCCAGCAGCCAAGGCCCCCCCACCCCCGGGACTAACTATGGCTACACCTTC
CASSQGPPTPGTNYGYTF
>TRBV19|TRBJ2-1|.|.
TGTGCCAGTAGTCCCTCGGGTGAGCAGTTCTTC
CASSPSGEQFF
>TRBV10-2|TRBJ1-5|TRBD1|few
TGCGCCAGCAGTGATTCGGACAGGGATCAGCCCCAGCATTTT
CASSDSDRDQPQHF
>TRBV4-3|TRBJ2-2|TRBD2|.
TGCGCCAGCAGCCAAAGGAGCGGGGGGGCCTGGACCGGGGAGCTGTTTTTT
CASSQRSGGAWTGELFF
>TRBV29-1|TRBJ2-1|.|once
TGCAGCGTTGTTTTCACAAGAAGCTCCTACAATGAGCAGTTCTTC
CSVVFTRSSYNEQFF
>TRBV18|TRBJ1-2|TRBD1|.
TGTGCCAGCTCACCACCGGGACAGACGGGCTACACCTTC
CASSPPGQTGYTF
>TRBV7-9|TRBJ2-5|.|.
TGTGCCAGCAGCCAAACAGGGTCCCAAGAGACCCAGTACTTC
CASSQTGSQETQYF
>TRBV25-1|TRBJ1-1|.|.
TGTGCCAGCAGTGCAGGGGTCGCTGAAGCTTTCTTT
CASSAGVAEAFF